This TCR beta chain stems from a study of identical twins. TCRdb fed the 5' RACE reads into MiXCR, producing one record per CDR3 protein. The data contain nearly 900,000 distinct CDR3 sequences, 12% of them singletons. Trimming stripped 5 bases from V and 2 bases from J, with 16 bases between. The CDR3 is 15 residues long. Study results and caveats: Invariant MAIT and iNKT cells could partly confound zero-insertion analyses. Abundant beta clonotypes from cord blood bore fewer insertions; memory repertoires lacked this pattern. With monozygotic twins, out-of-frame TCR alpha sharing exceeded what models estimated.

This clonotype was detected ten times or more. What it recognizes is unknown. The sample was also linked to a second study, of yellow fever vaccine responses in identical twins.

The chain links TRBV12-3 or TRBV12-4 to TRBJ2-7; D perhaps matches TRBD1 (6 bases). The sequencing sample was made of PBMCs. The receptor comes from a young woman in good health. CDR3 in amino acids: CASSPTRDKPYEQYV. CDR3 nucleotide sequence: TGTGCCAGCAGTCCCACCCGGGACAAACCCTACGAGCAGTACGTC.